The source of this TCR beta chain is a study of blood T cell repertoires in COVID-19 (dated by TCRdb to 2019 to 2021). Notes on the research overall: Collaborator samples came from the United States, Italy and Spain and covered acute and convalescent phases of COVID-19. The prospective study material was composed of cDNA or gDNA derived from T cells, B-cell-depleted T cells, or PBMCs. Subjects who had been exposed to COVID-19, were actively infected with it, or had recovered from it provided the deeply sampled blood TCRbeta repertoires that made up the dataset. A freely available public database, intended as a resource for researchers studying the immune response to SARS-CoV-2, is where the repertoires were released. Samples were obtained from the ongoing ImmuneRACE study (first 160 participants) and from some 1,200 subjects provided by 6 global collaborators. A de-identified subject ID, COVID-19 status, age in years and sex were almost always included in the sample metadata. Where HLA class I and class II types were available, the types were taken from metadata supplied by the sample provider, not from assay-based typing.

TCRbeta CDR3 regions were amplified from genomic DNA using the immunoSEQ Assay, a bias-controlled multiplex PCR. From the authors' description of their analysis: Nucleated cell counts per sample were estimated from amplification of reference gene primers within the assay. To quantify the absolute abundance of each unique TCRbeta CDR3 rearrangement, sequence reads were collapsed and filtered. Productive Simpson clonality was computed per sample as the square root of Simpson's diversity index over productive rearrangements. TCRdb re-hosts the immuneACCESS table, in-frame sequences only. Its copies lack some clones; in the studies checked, an unresolved V gene accounts for under half of them, and the cause for the rest is not known. V, J and clone size reflect that table, while D and trimming were determined from the DNA. Within this sample are about 150,000 clones, with 70% to 90% of them counted one time only. The ten largest clones take up more than 7.5% of the sample.

One collaborating source in Seattle enrolled patients while the patients were actively infected and followed the patients over time throughout the course of disease. Whole blood was collected in K2EDTA tubes by collaborating institutions according to the institutions' own protocols. For TCRbeta analysis, collaborators shipped samples as frozen whole blood, isolated PBMCs, or DNA extracted from either of those sample types. For this clone: No antigen is known for it. No quality values exist for individual bases; no much larger clone is one base distant.

The study at large found these results: The quantity of clinical and demographic metadata differed by source and by participant and was supplied without curation.

The receptor comes from a woman aged 55 to 70 with COVID-19, enrolled during active disease. The sequenced material came from peripheral blood.

The DNA reads as follows: TGTGCCAGCAGTAAAGGACAGGGGTATAGCAATCAGCCCCAGCATTTT. Its coded protein is CASSKGQGYSNQPQHF. The chain was built from TRBV27 and TRBJ1-5, and 9 junction bases match TRBD1. From its cysteine to its phenylalanine, the CDR3 spans 16 amino acids. The entry retains the CDR3 DNA only, 48 bases that are in frame from base 1. Germline trimming: 5 bases from V, 0 bases from J; junction bases outside gene matches: 5. From the germline V gene (reference sequence), CDR1 is MNHEY and CDR2 is SMNVEV.